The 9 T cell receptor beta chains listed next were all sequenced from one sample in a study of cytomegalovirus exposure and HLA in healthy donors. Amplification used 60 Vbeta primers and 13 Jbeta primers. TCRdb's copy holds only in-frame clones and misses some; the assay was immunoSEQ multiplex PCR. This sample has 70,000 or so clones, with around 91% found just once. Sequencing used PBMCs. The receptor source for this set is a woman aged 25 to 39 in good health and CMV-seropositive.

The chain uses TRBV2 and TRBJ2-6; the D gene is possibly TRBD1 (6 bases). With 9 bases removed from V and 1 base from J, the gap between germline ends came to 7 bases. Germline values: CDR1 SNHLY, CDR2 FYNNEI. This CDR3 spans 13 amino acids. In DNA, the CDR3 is TGTGCCAGAGGACAGTCTGGGGCCAACGTCCTGACTTTC. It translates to CARGQSGANVLTF.

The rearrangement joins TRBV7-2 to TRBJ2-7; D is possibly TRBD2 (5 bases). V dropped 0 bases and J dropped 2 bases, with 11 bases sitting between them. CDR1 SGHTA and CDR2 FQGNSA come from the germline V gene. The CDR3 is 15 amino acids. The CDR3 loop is CASSLAQSGTYEQYF. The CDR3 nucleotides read TGTGCCAGCAGCTTAGCCCAAAGCGGAACCTACGAGCAGTACTTC.

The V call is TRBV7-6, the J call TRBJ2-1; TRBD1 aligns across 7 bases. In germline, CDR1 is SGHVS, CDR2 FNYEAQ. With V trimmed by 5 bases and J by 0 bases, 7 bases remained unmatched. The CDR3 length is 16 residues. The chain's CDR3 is CASSPGQPSSYNEQFF. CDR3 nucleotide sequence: TGTGCCAGCAGCCCGGGACAGCCCTCCTCCTACAATGAGCAGTTCTTC.

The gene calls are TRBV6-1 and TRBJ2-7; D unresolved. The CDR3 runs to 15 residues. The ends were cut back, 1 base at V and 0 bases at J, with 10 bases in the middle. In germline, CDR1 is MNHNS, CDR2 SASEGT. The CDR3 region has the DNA TGTGCCAGCAGTGAAGGAGGCAGCCCCTCCTACGAGCAGTACTTC. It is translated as CASSEGGSPSYEQYF.

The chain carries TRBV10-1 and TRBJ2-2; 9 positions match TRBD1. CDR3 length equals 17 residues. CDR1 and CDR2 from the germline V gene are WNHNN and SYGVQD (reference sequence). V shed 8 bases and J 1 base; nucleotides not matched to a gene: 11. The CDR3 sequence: CASGILPGQGNTGELFF. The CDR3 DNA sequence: TGCGCCAGCGGGATCCTCCCGGGACAGGGGAACACCGGGGAGCTGTTTTTT.

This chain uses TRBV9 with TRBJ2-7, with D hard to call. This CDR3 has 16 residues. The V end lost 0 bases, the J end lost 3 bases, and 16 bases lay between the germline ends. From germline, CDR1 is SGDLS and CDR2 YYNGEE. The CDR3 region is CASSVDIGGAHYEQYF. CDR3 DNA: TGTGCCAGCAGCGTAGATATTGGCGGCGCCCACTACGAGCAGTACTTC.

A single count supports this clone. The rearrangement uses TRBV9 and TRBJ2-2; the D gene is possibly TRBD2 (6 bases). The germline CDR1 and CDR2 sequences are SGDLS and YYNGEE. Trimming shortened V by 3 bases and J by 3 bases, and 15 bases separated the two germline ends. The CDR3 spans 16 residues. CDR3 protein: CASSGTGTVDTGELFF. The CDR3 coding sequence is TGTGCCAGCAGCGGTACCGGGACTGTCGACACCGGGGAGCTGTTTTTT.

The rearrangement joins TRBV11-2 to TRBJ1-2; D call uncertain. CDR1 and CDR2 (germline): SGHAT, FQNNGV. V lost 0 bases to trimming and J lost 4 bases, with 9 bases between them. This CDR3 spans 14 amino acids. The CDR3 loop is CASSLDRGPYGYTF. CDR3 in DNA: TGTGCCAGCAGCTTAGATCGGGGTCCCTATGGCTACACCTTC.

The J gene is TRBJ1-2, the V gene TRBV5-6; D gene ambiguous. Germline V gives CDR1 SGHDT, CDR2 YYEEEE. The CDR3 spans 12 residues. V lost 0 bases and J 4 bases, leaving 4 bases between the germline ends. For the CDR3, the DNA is TGTGCCAGCAGCTTGGACAGCTATGGCTACACCTTC. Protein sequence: CASSLDSYGYTF.